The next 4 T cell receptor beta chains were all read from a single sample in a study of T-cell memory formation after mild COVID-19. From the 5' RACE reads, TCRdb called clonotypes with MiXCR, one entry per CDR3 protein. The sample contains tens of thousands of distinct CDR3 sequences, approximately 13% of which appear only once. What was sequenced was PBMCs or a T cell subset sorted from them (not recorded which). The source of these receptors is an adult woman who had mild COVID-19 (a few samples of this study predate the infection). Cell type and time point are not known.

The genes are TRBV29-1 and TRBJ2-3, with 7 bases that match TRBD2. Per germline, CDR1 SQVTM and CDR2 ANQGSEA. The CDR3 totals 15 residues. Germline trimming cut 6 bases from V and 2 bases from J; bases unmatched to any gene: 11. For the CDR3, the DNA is TGCAGCGTCCGGGGAGGGCGGGTGACCACAGATACGCAGTATTTT. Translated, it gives CSVRGGRVTTDTQYF.

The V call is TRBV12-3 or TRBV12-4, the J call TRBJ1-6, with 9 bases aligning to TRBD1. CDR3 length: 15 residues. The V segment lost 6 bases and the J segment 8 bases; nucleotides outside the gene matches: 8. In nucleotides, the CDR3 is TGTGCCAGCAGCCCACCGGGACAGGGCGATTCACCCCTCCACTTT. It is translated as CASSPPGQGDSPLHF.

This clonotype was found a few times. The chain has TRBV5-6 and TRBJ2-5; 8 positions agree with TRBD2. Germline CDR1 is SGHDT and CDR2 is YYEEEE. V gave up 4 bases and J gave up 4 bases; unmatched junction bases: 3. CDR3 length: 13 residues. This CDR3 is CASSGAGGETQYF. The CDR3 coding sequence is TGTGCCAGCAGCGGTGCGGGGGGAGAGACCCAGTACTTC.

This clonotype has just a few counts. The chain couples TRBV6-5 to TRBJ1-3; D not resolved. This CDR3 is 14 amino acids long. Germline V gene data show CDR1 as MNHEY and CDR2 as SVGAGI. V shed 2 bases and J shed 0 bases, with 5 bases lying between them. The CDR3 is CASSYTNSGNTIYF. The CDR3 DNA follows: TGTGCCAGCAGTTACACAAACTCTGGAAACACCATATATTTT.